Shown below are 29 T cell receptor beta chains from a single sample sequenced in a study of T cells in Graves' hyperthyroidism and ophthalmopathy. Using RNA transcripts as the source, TCR beta CDR3 regions were amplified. During a first-round RT-PCR of the TCR CDR3, the HTBI primer set was used. TCRdb passed the multiplex PCR reads through MiXCR, listing each CDR3 protein once. Here the sample spans over 250,000 distinct CDR3 sequences, around 22% being singletons. Material: blood. These TCRs come from a man in his thirties or forties with Graves' ophthalmopathy.

This clonotype was recorded many times. The V gene is TRBV30, the J gene TRBJ1-4; D unclear. The germline CDR1 and CDR2 sequences are GTSNPN and SVGIG (reference sequence). V was shortened by 0 bases and J by 5 bases, with 4 bases between the two germline ends. There are 12 residues in the CDR3. CDR3 coding DNA: TGTGCCTGGAGTGTACGGAATGAAAAACTGTTTTTT. The encoded protein is CAWSVRNEKLFF.

In its sample, this clonotype was seen a few times. The J gene is TRBJ2-2, the V gene TRBV28, with 7 nucleotides matching TRBD1. This CDR3 has 16 residues. The ends lost 3 bases at V and 4 bases at J; junction bases unmatched: 8. Germline V lookup: CDR1 MDHEN, CDR2 SYDVKM. The CDR3 reads CASSFTPGQITGELFF. DNA of the CDR3: TGTGCCAGCAGTTTCACACCGGGACAGATCACCGGGGAGCTGTTTTTT.

This clonotype was detected ten times or more. The chain combines TRBV2 with TRBJ1-6, with TRBD1 as a possible D gene (6 bases). Trimming took 6 bases from V and 6 from J, leaving 12 bases between them. Germline CDR1 reads SNHLY; CDR2 reads FYNNEI. CDR3 length: 14 amino acids. The CDR3 protein is CASRRGGLNSPLHF. Here the CDR3 DNA reads TGTGCCAGCAGACGTGGGGGGCTTAATTCACCCCTCCACTTT. The full variable domain, with the rest looked up from reference TRBV2 and TRBJ1-6, is EPEVTQTPSHQVTQMGQEVILRCVPISNHLYFYWYRQILGQKVEFLVSFYNNEISEKSEIFDDQFSVERPDGSNFTLKIRSTKLEDSAMYFCASRRGGLNSPLHFGNGTRLTVT.

This clonotype was detected ten times or more. V and J are TRBV29-1 and TRBJ2-1; tentatively, D is TRBD1 (6 bases). The V gene lost 4 bases and the J gene lost 2 bases, with 15 bases spanning the gap. Germline values: CDR1 SQVTM, CDR2 ANQGSEA. This CDR3 has 15 amino acids. The CDR3 is CSVGTDRLTYNEQFF. The CDR3 region has the DNA TGCAGCGTTGGAACGGACAGATTAACCTACAATGAGCAGTTCTTC.

This clonotype was observed a few times. V usage is TRBV24-1 and J usage is TRBJ2-1; 11 positions match TRBD2. CDR1 is KGHDR, CDR2 SFDVKD, per germline. With V trimmed by 5 bases and J by 9 bases, 8 bases remained unmatched. CDR3 length: 15 amino acids. The chain's CDR3 is CATSGIAGGMAEQFF. The DNA of the CDR3 is TGTGCCACCAGTGGTATAGCGGGAGGGATGGCTGAGCAGTTCTTC.

This clonotype showed up many times. The genes are TRBV11-2 and TRBJ2-1; a weak D match, TRBD2 (5 bases). The ends were cut back, 5 bases at V and 0 bases at J, with 14 bases in the middle. The CDR3 spans 16 residues. Germline V gene sequence: CDR1 SGHAT, CDR2 FQNNGV. For the CDR3, the DNA is TGTGCCAGCAGCCCTCGGGGTGGGAGCTCCTACAATGAGCAGTTCTTC. Protein product: CASSPRGGSSYNEQFF.

There are a few counts of this clonotype. The J gene is TRBJ1-1, the V gene TRBV18; 7 positions agree with TRBD1. This CDR3 region has 16 residues. Germline CDR1 is KGHSH and CDR2 is LQKENI. V dropped 4 bases and J dropped 0; count of bases not matched to a gene: 8. CDR3 amino acids: CASSRNPGQMNTEAFF. The CDR3 DNA sequence: TGTGCCAGCTCACGGAACCCGGGACAGATGAACACTGAAGCTTTCTTT.

V and J are TRBV29-1 and TRBJ2-2; tentatively, D is TRBD1 (5 bases). The germline V gene has CDR1 SQVTM and CDR2 ANQGSEA. V was cut by 4 bases and J by 6 bases, with 9 bases left in between. This CDR3 has 12 amino acids. CDR3 sequence reads: CSVGGRAGELFF. In DNA, the CDR3 is TGCAGCGTTGGGGGCCGGGCCGGGGAGCTGTTTTTT.

The CDR3 DNA reads TGTGCCAGCTCCCCGACGGCGGGGGTTAACACCGGGGAGCTGTTTTTT. This codes for CASSPTAGVNTGELFF. This chain joins TRBV18 and TRBJ2-2; 7 bases fit TRBD2. V lost 6 bases, J lost 2 bases, and 9 bases stayed unmatched. The germline V gene encodes CDR1 KGHSH and CDR2 LQKENI. The CDR3 is 16 amino acids.

The chain combines TRBV6-1 with TRBJ2-1; the D is unclear. V lost 2 bases and J 13 bases, leaving 15 bases between the germline ends. The CDR3 sequence is 13 residues long. Looked up from germline, CDR1 is MNHNS and CDR2 is SASEGT. In DNA form, the CDR3 reads TGTGCCAGCAGTGAAACCCCCCGGTGGTCCCAGTTCTTC. Its translation: CASSETPRWSQFF.

The rearrangement uses TRBV4-1 and TRBJ2-7; D unclear. Deletions cut 8 bases from V and 2 bases from J, with 16 bases between. Germline V gives CDR1 MGHRA, CDR2 YSYEKL. The CDR3 extends over 14 amino acids. As DNA, the CDR3 is TGCGCCAGCGCCTATGGAGTGGGGACCTACGAGCAGTACTTC. Protein product: CASAYGVGTYEQYF.

This chain joins TRBV12-5 and TRBJ2-7; D not certain. This CDR3 region has 14 residues. The germline CDR1 and CDR2 sequences are LGHNT and FRNRAP. V lost 1 base and J lost 7, with 14 bases in between. The CDR3 nucleotides are TGTGCTAGTGGTTTGGACACAATAGCTGGGGAGCAGTACTTC. Translated: CASGLDTIAGEQYF.

The rearrangement links TRBV27 to TRBJ2-7; 7 nucleotides line up with TRBD1. Germline V CDR1 and CDR2: MNHEY, SMNVEV (reference sequence). The CDR3 runs 14 residues. V lost 4 bases and J lost 2; bases outside the gene matches: 5. The CDR3 DNA reads as TGTGCCAGCAGTTACGACAGGGCCGCCTACGAGCAGTACTTC. Protein sequence: CASSYDRAAYEQYF.

The chain uses TRBV5-6 and TRBJ2-7, with D unresolved. There are 12 residues in the CDR3. V lost 6 bases, J lost 6 bases, and 13 bases lay in between. CDR1 is SGHDT, CDR2 YYEEEE, per germline. Here the CDR3 reads CASNRLPGEQYF. The CDR3 DNA follows: TGTGCCAGCAACCGCCTGCCTGGCGAGCAGTACTTC.

In this sample, this clonotype turned up once. The junction shows a germline mismatch at one end, possibly a read error. The chain links TRBV12-3 or TRBV12-4 to TRBJ2-1; 10 positions agree with TRBD2. The CDR3 consists of 16 residues. The CDR3 reads CANSFQAGGPYNEQFF. The CDR3 region has the DNA TGTGCCAACAGTTTCCAAGCGGGAGGGCCCTACAATGAGCAGTTCTTC.

This clonotype has a handful of counts. This rearrangement joins TRBV12-3 or TRBV12-4 to TRBJ2-3; TRBD2 aligns across 9 bases. There are 15 residues in the CDR3. V was clipped by 6 bases and J by 4 bases; unmatched bases: 8. The CDR3 nucleotides read TGTGCCAGCAGCTCTCTTGGCGGGAGGGCAGATACGCAGTATTTT. It translates to CASSSLGGRADTQYF.

Comments on this clonotype: The junction shows a germline mismatch at one end, possibly a read error. This sequence joins TRBV7-3 and TRBJ2-5; 8 bases line up with TRBD2. The CDR3 spans 18 residues. CDR1 SGHTA and CDR2 FQGTGA come from the germline V gene. CDR3 in DNA: TGCGCCAGCAGCCAAGAGGCGGGAGGAGCGGCAAACCAAGAGACCCAGTACTTC. As protein: CASSQEAGGAANQETQYF.

This clonotype was observed at least ten times. The rearrangement uses TRBV20-1 and TRBJ2-1; 14 bases are shared with TRBD2. The V segment lost 7 bases and the J segment 9 bases; nucleotides outside the gene matches: 8. From germline, CDR1 is DFQATT and CDR2 SNEGSKA (reference sequence). CDR3 length: 14 residues. The CDR3 spells CSVRTSGRRSEQFF. Here the CDR3 DNA reads TGCAGTGTGCGGACTAGCGGGAGGCGTAGTGAGCAGTTCTTC.

This sequence joins TRBV6-5 and TRBJ2-1, with 9 nucleotides matching TRBD2. The V gene end was trimmed by 0 bases and the J gene end by 4 bases; junction bases not matched to a gene: 1. Germline V gene lookup returns CDR1 MNHEY and CDR2 SVGAGI. The CDR3 loop spans 15 amino acids. DNA for the CDR3: TGTGCCAGCAGTTACTCGACTAGCGGTTACAATGAGCAGTTCTTC. It is translated as CASSYSTSGYNEQFF.

This clonotype was counted at least ten times. J is TRBJ2-7 and V is TRBV11-3; TRBD2 matches at 14 bases. The CDR3 contains 15 residues. The J segment lost 5 bases and the V segment lost 5 bases, leaving 5 bases of the junction unmatched. Germline values: CDR1 SGHNT, CDR2 YENEEA. The CDR3 is CASSPGTSGSDEQYF. The CDR3 DNA reads TGTGCCAGCAGCCCCGGGACTAGCGGGAGCGACGAGCAGTACTTC.

This clonotype was observed many times. The chain employs TRBV2 and TRBJ1-1, with D possibly matching TRBD1 (6 bases). Trimming took off 6 bases at V and 5 bases at J, with 13 bases between the two ends. The CDR3 covers 13 residues. Germline CDR1 reads SNHLY; CDR2 reads FYNNEI. This chain's CDR3 is CASSGGRLTEAFF. The CDR3 DNA reads as TGTGCCAGCAGCGGGGGCCGGTTAACTGAAGCTTTCTTT. The full variable domain, completed using reference TRBV2 and TRBJ1-1, is EPEVTQTPSHQVTQMGQEVILRCVPISNHLYFYWYRQILGQKVEFLVSFYNNEISEKSEIFDDQFSVERPDGSNFTLKIRSTKLEDSAMYFCASSGGRLTEAFFGQGTRLTVV.

The V call is TRBV19, the J call TRBJ1-1; D remains ambiguous. This CDR3 comprises 12 residues. Germline values: CDR1 LNHDA, CDR2 SQIVND (reference sequence). The V end lost 5 bases, the J end lost 9 bases, and 13 bases lay between the germline ends. This CDR3 is CASSRARTQAFF. The DNA of the CDR3 is TGTGCCAGTAGTCGGGCAAGAACGCAAGCTTTCTTT.

This clonotype was observed many times. This chain connects TRBV28 to TRBJ1-1; no clear D gene. CDR1 and CDR2 (germline): MDHEN, SYDVKM. This CDR3 contains 12 residues. The V and J ends lost 6 bases and 3 bases respectively, with 8 bases between them. The CDR3 loop is CASRRVDTEAFF. CDR3 coding DNA: TGTGCCAGCAGGAGGGTAGACACTGAAGCTTTCTTT.

The sample holds a few counts of this clonotype. The genes are TRBV27 and TRBJ2-7; 11 bases fit TRBD2. The CDR3 runs to 16 residues. V lost 2 bases and J lost 4; bases outside the gene matches: 7. Per germline, CDR1 MNHEY and CDR2 SMNVEV (reference sequence). This CDR3 reads CASSLILAGAIYEQYF. For the CDR3, the DNA is TGTGCCAGCAGTTTAATACTAGCGGGAGCAATTTACGAGCAGTACTTC.

At least ten counts were recorded for this clonotype. J is TRBJ2-2 and V is TRBV5-1; no clear D. The germline CDR1 and CDR2 sequences are SGHRS and YFSETQ. The V and J ends lost 0 bases and 7 bases respectively, with 7 bases between them. CDR3 size: 13 residues. The CDR3 nucleotides read TGCGCCAGCAGCTTGGCACTGGTCGGGGAGCTGTTTTTT. Translating gives CASSLALVGELFF.

This clonotype was counted a few times. The chain combines TRBV2 with TRBJ2-7, with 11 bases identical to TRBD1. The ends lost 7 bases at V and 3 bases at J; junction bases unmatched: 8. This CDR3 is built from 15 residues. Germline lookup yields CDR1 SNHLY and CDR2 FYNNEI. CDR3 loop: CASKTGTGGFYEQYF. The CDR3 DNA reads TGTGCCAGCAAAACCGGGACAGGGGGATTCTACGAGCAGTACTTC.

This clonotype has a count of ten or more. The chain carries TRBV27 and TRBJ2-1, with 9 bases fitting TRBD1. CDR3 size: 16 residues. CDR1 is MNHEY and CDR2 is SMNVEV in the germline V gene (reference sequence). The V and J ends lost 1 base and 7 bases, in that order; junction bases with no gene match: 8. The CDR3 spells CASSLWGDRALNEQFF. DNA for the CDR3: TGTGCCAGCAGTTTATGGGGGGACAGGGCCCTTAATGAGCAGTTCTTC.

This clonotype was seen ten or more times. V is TRBV28 and J is TRBJ2-4, with D unresolved. This CDR3 has 10 amino acids. Germline V lookup: CDR1 MDHEN, CDR2 SYDVKM. Deletions cut 6 bases from V and 10 bases from J, with 7 bases between. The DNA of the CDR3 is TGTGCCAGCAGCAGCACTATTCAGTACTTC. Translated: CASSSTIQYF. The full variable domain, in which reference TRBV28 and TRBJ2-4 provide the parts outside the CDR3, is DVKVTQSSRYLVKRTGEKVFLECVQDMDHENMFWYRQDPGLGLRLIYFSYDVKMKEKGDIPEGYSVSREKKERFSLILESASTNQTSMYLCASSSTIQYFGAGTRLSVL.

The V and J genes are TRBV6-2 or TRBV6-3 and TRBJ2-7; TRBD1 might be the D (6 bases). V was pared by 8 bases and J by 2 bases, with 10 bases between. The CDR3 is 12 residues long. The germline CDR1 and CDR2 sequences are MNHEY and SVGEGT. CDR3 amino acids: CASGGSPYEQYF. CDR3 bases: TGTGCCAGCGGGGGCAGTCCCTACGAGCAGTACTTC.